This T cell receptor (beta chain) stems from a study of tumor-infiltrating lymphocytes in oesophageal squamous cell carcinoma. For this clonotype: With a much larger clone just one base away, this may be a read error.

Each CDR3 protein is one row after TCRdb ran MiXCR on the PCR reads. This sample has approximately 20,000 distinct CDR3 sequences, with 35% to 40% found just once. The clonotype originates from a male donor with esophageal squamous cell carcinoma. The sample consisted of esophageal tumor tissue.

CDR3 nucleotides: TGTGCCAGCAGTGAGCGGGACACAGATACGCAGTTCTTC. Its protein is CASSERDTDTQFF. The chain uses TRBV6-1 and TRBJ2-3; TRBD1 or TRBD2 may be the D gene (6 bases each). The DNA matches TRBJ2-1 better at its end, which makes the J call doubtful. The CDR3 is made up of 13 amino acids. Germline V gene lookup returns CDR1 MNHNS and CDR2 SASEGT.